The clone carrying this T cell receptor beta chain has more than one count but fewer than ten. The record originates from a study of blood T cell repertoires in COVID-19. Background on the study: For recovered donors of Cohort 3, there were two negative PCRs, clearance, or symptom resolution.

Profiling relied on immunoSEQ multiplex PCR, and the TCRdb table lists in-frame clones only, not all of them. The profile shows a few hundred thousand clones, 86% of them singletons. The CDR3 length is 15 residues. Looked up from germline, CDR1 is LGHNA and CDR2 is YNFKEQ. The V gene lost 0 bases and the J gene lost 3 bases, with 8 bases spanning the gap. The rearrangement uses TRBV4-2 and TRBJ2-2, with a weak D call TRBD2 (5 bases). The source material was PBMCs or T cells enriched from blood (not recorded which). This sequence originates from a woman in her forties or fifties in a cohort exposed to, infected with or recovered from COVID-19 (not recorded which). Here the CDR3 reads CASSQDDGDTGELFF. CDR3 in DNA: TGTGCCAGCAGCCAAGACGACGGGGACACCGGGGAGCTGTTTTTT.